This T cell receptor beta chain was sequenced in a study of regulatory T cells in long-lasting Graves disease. Relying on iRepertoire HTBI primers and Arm-PCR of CDR3 regions, the team built TCR beta libraries. Via MiXCR, TCRdb re-called the multiplex PCR reads, giving one row per CDR3 protein. The sample holds around 500,000 distinct CDR3 sequences, roughly 14% seen once. This clonotype has more than one count but fewer than ten. Time point: newly diagnosed GD, antithyroid drugs for less than 3 months. Generation of the TCR library employed RNA extracted from PBMCs. These same data were also listed under a study on T cells in Graves' hyperthyroidism and ophthalmopathy.

Source: peripheral blood mononuclear cells (PBMCs), taken at new diagnosis, from a patient treated with antithyroid drugs. This TCR was recovered from a man aged 25-45 years with Graves disease.

CDR3 sequence: CASSTRGILRSNQPQHF. For the CDR3, the DNA is TGTGCCAGCTCCACTAGGGGGATACTTAGAAGCAATCAGCCCCAGCATTTT. This chain joins TRBV2 and TRBJ1-5; a weak D match, TRBD1 (6 bases). Trimming removed 8 bases at V and 1 base at J, with 21 bases between. Germline V lookup: CDR1 SNHLY, CDR2 FYNNEI. CDR3 length: 17 amino acids.